This T cell receptor beta chain came from a study of regulatory T cells in long-lasting Graves disease (dated by TCRdb to the early 2020s). Broadly, across the study: Patients with newly diagnosed Graves' disease had been on antithyroid drugs for under 3 months. Persistent Graves' disease patients were compared with newly diagnosed Graves' disease patients by peripheral blood TCR sequencing and RNA sequencing. The study was registered as a clinical trial and conducted in China. A total of approximately 35 samples underwent TCR sequencing: about 13 from persistent and some 20 from newly diagnosed Graves' disease patients.

This clonotype was found many times. Its binding antigen is unknown. No base quality values were provided; no much bigger clone lies one nucleotide off. Per the publication, the time point label means: newly diagnosed GD, antithyroid drugs for less than 3 months. For both TCR sequencing and RNA sequencing, RNA was extracted from PBMCs in TRIzol. The diagnosis of Graves' disease followed American Thyroid Association guidelines. Recruitment of patients was carried out at an endocrinology department in Xi'an, China. Each patient gave 9 to 10 milliliters of peripheral blood, collected in an EDTA anticoagulant tube. PBMCs were isolated by Ficoll Paque Plus density gradient separation without further T cell sorting. An Agilent 2100 Bioanalyzer and agarose gel were used to check RNA quality, and a NanoDrop 2000 was used to measure RNA concentration. Here is what the overall study found, with its caveats: TRBV28, TRBJ1-2 and TRBJ2-5 were preferentially used in persistent disease, while TRBV20-1 and TRBJ2-1 were favored in newly diagnosed disease. Patients with persistent disease shared more public clonotypes (around 3,000) than newly diagnosed patients did (966). The small sample size was acknowledged by the authors as a limitation that may reduce accuracy. Only the TCR beta chain was sequenced and analyzed. Only peripheral blood was studied, because thyroid tissue, the primary lesion, was inaccessible. Lower TCR Shannon entropy and fewer highly expanded clones were observed in persistent Graves' disease patients than in newly diagnosed patients, which suggested clonal expansion.

Preparation of the library involved multiplex PCR. This sample was sequenced with an Illumina HiSeq 4000. CDR3 regions were amplified by Arm-PCR with iRepertoire HTBI primers to construct TCR beta libraries. Before sequencing, the PCR products underwent gel purification. Per the authors' processing: Across samples, 62 TRBV and over 11 TRBJ segments were identified and used for gene usage analysis of CDR3 amino acid clonotypes. Filtered high-quality paired reads were merged into contigs using COPE and FqMerger. BLAST was used to align contigs to the IMGT TRBV, TRBD and TRBJ reference genes, and CDR3 was defined following IMGT. Any clonotype with a frequency above 0.1% was classified as a highly expanded clone. Shannon entropy was used to measure repertoire diversity, and the Gini coefficient was used to measure V-J evenness. Clonotypes shared by more than one individual were considered public. TCRdb passed the public sequencing reads through fastp at Q25 and MiXCR, retaining productive beta sequences. A single entry per CDR3 protein holds the most common genes and DNA from its merged rows. These V and J calls rely on TCRdb rather than the paper's analysis. In all, the sample holds more than 300,000 distinct CDR3 sequences, and around 11% of those were seen once. The ten largest clones represent about 20% of the sample.

There are 15 amino acids in the CDR3, from cysteine to phenylalanine inclusive. The DNA shown is the 45-base CDR3, in frame from base 1. V is shortened by 4 bases, J by 0 bases, and the region joining them spans 10 bases. Via the germline V gene (reference sequence), CDR1 is MNHEY and CDR2 SMNVEV. These data were also filed under a second study, of T cells in Graves' hyperthyroidism and ophthalmopathy. As that second study puts it: Stable Graves' hyperthyroidism was defined as the absence of progression to ophthalmopathy over 18 months of follow-up. Hyperthyroidism patients were aged 18 to 65 years and newly diagnosed, with disease duration of less than 2 months. The study excluded patients with uncontrolled infections, other autoimmune diseases, pregnancy or lactation. Diagnoses were based on clinical symptoms, serum thyroxine and TRAb, thyroid ultrasound and orbital computed tomography. The TCR CDR3 was subjected to a first round of RT-PCR using the HTBI primer set and the Qiagen OneStep RT-PCR kit. Most expanded thyroid clonotypes (frequency above 0.001) were also detected in blood, suggesting blood repertoires may reflect thyroid immune responses. A model built on a 13 V-J signature distinguished ophthalmopathy from stable hyperthyroidism, reaching 87.88% sensitivity and under 84% specificity in cross-validation and 80%/75% in testing. In validation, the model predicted progression to ophthalmopathy a median of about 6.8 months before onset, with over 55% sensitivity and just under 75% specificity. To identify distinguishing TCR V-J signatures, a discovery cohort of about a hundred patients was used, comprising fewer than 45 with Graves' ophthalmopathy and roughly 60 with stable Graves' hyperthyroidism. Whether ophthalmopathy could be predicted prospectively was tested in an independent validation cohort made up of fewer than 20 hyperthyroidism patients plus 17 patients who later progressed to ophthalmopathy. The roughly 90 discovery patients were divided at random into training and test sets in a 7:3 ratio. In addition, the study compared T-cell repertoires in thyroid tissue and in blood from roughly 6 Graves' hyperthyroidism patients. After sampling, hyperthyroidism patients received methimazole starting at 30 mg daily, and ophthalmopathy patients received high-dose intravenous methylprednisolone. A second multiplex PCR round built the libraries, followed by size selection and purification. The libraries were sequenced on an Illumina HiSeq2000 using paired-end 100 bp reads. SOAPnuke was used to process the raw data, removing reads that contained adapters or uncalled bases, had a mean Phred below 15, or lacked an exact match to the constant primer or identifier. COPE v1.2.5 was used to merge the high-quality paired reads, and each unique nucleotide sequence was defined as a clonotype. Clonotypes were aligned to IMGT TRBV, TRBD and TRBJ reference segments using MiTCR v1.1. Analysis was restricted to V-J combinations with a frequency above 0.0001, which covered roughly 99% of repertoires. A TCS score was defined as the ratio of F50 (clonal expansion) to E x V (chaos), with BLOSUM62-based TCRdist applied between CDR3 peptides within each V-J. Welch's t-statistics and random forest reduced roughly 500 V-J features to about 13, which were used in a naive Bayes classifier (R e1071). Sample size was not statistically predetermined, and blinding of investigators to group allocation was not performed. According to the paper, TCR Vbeta CDR3 sequencing was carried out on over 130 peripheral blood samples, which came from fewer than 50 ophthalmopathy, under 85 hyperthyroidism and approximately 17 progressor patients.

Sequencing used peripheral blood mononuclear cells (PBMCs), obtained at new diagnosis, from a patient treated with antithyroid drugs. This clonotype originated in a woman aged 18-35 years with Graves disease. Donor details come from another sample of the same person, matched by shared clones. The chain is made from TRBV27 and TRBJ2-1, with the D gene too uncertain to name. For the CDR3, the sequence is CASSWVWSSYNEQFF. The sequence in DNA is TGTGCCAGCAGTTGGGTGTGGAGCTCCTACAATGAGCAGTTCTTC.